A selection of T cell receptor beta chains follows, all from one sample in a study of cytomegalovirus exposure and HLA in healthy donors. Here immunoSEQ multiplex PCR was the method, and the copy in TCRdb shows in-frame clones only, minus some. Found here are about 130,000 clones, roughly 15% of them singletons; the top ten hold about 3%. Sequenced material: PBMCs. The source of these receptors is a female donor in good health and CMV-seropositive. Both conserved end residues are part of each CDR3.

j_gene	v_gene	CDR3aa
TRBJ2-5	TRBV5-8	CAGSQNSRETQYF
TRBJ2-1	TRBV4-3	CASSQEWLYNEQFF
TRBJ1-2	TRBV29-1	CSGRGAYGYTF
TRBJ1-4	TRBV25-1	CASSATTGEGWEKLFF
TRBJ2-1	TRBV6-4	CASSDSPGGLNEQFF
TRBJ2-3	TRBV6-5	CASSYSTGASTDTQYF
TRBJ2-1	TRBV13	CASRPGLAFGEQFF
TRBJ2-6	TRBV4-3	CASRTGASGANVLTF
TRBJ2-6	TRBV15	CATSRDRTVSGANVLTF
TRBJ2-7	TRBV29-1	CSVCRDRGPYEQYF
TRBJ1-5	TRBV28	CASSSLGQLYSNNQPQHF
TRBJ1-6	TRBV4-2	CASSQGTVNSPLHF
TRBJ2-5	TRBV28	CASSPGTSMRETQYF
TRBJ2-7	TRBV27	CASREQASSSYEQYF
TRBJ2-7	TRBV4-1	CASSQDDREYYEQYF
TRBJ1-6	TRBV7-2	CASSLIYSPLHF
TRBJ1-2	TRBV12-5	CASGFYALDRVRNYGYTF
TRBJ2-7	TRBV5-1	CASSLPGVNEQYF
TRBJ2-5	TRBV6-1	CASSGTGSVETQYF
TRBJ2-7	TRBV27	CASSSIRGAYEQYF
TRBJ2-7	TRBV15	CATGQGTSAYEQYF
TRBJ2-1	TRBV5-1	CASSLVRGNEQFF
TRBJ2-4	TRBV4-2	CASSHLQAGVRIHIQYF
TRBJ1-1	TRBV5-4	CASSYGQGRDTEAFF
TRBJ2-1	TRBV4-3	CASSHLLAGYNEQFF
TRBJ2-2	TRBV10-3	CASRPGGTNTGELFF
TRBJ2-7	TRBV28	CASSLQGSYEQYF
TRBJ1-1	TRBV18	CASSPQHAANTEAFF
TRBJ2-5	TRBV4-1	CASSQDGTSRETQYF
TRBJ1-5	TRBV7-9	CASSGQVSNQPQHF
TRBJ2-1	TRBV7-3	CASSLTGLAGGTNEQFF
TRBJ2-2	TRBV28	CASSRQVNTGELFF
TRBJ2-7	TRBV7-6	CASSPNRNYEQYF
TRBJ1-4	TRBV4-2	CASSRPQGENEKLFF
TRBJ1-5	TRBV4-1	CASSPGQFLPQHF